What follows are 32 T cell receptor beta chains derived from one specimen sequenced in a study of blood T cell repertoires in COVID-19 (dated by TCRdb to the early 2020s). Preparation of the library involved the immunoSEQ multiplex PCR assay. TCRdb obtained this table from immuneACCESS and retained in-frame rearrangements with V and J assigned. These tables miss some clones; where compared with another copy, unresolved V genes account for less than half of the shortfall, and the remainder is unexplained. This sample gives some 100,000 clones in total; around 90% of them show up just once. About 2% of the sample comes from the top ten. Sequenced: peripheral blood. Receptors originate from a man aged 45-65 years with COVID-19, enrolled during active disease.

The chain uses TRBV7-2 and TRBJ2-3; D not certain. V lost 5 bases to trimming and J lost 2 bases, with 14 bases between them. CDR3 length: 15 amino acids. Germline CDR1 SGHTA, CDR2 FQGNSA. For the CDR3, the DNA is TGTGCCAGCAGCCCAGTCAGGCTGAACACAGATACGCAGTATTTT. It translates to CASSPVRLNTDTQYF.

V gene TRBV25-1 combines with J gene TRBJ1-3; D gene unclear. The germline CDR1 and CDR2 sequences are MGHDK and SYGVNS. V was shortened by 3 bases and J by 0 bases, with 9 bases between the two germline ends. This CDR3 comprises 15 residues. This CDR3 is CASSESSSSGNTIYF. The CDR3 DNA reads as TGTGCCAGCAGTGAGTCTTCCAGCTCTGGAAACACCATATATTTT.

The count of this clone is one. The chain uses TRBV21-1 and TRBJ1-4; the table calls TRBD1, which could not be checked here. TRBV21-1 is assigned pseudogene status. The CDR3 is made up of 18 amino acids. The CDR3 sequence: CASSKAGTGGATNEKLFF. DNA for the CDR3: TGTGCCAGCAGCAAAGCCGGGACAGGGGGCGCAACTAATGAAAAACTGTTTTTT.

V gene TRBV4-1 combines with J gene TRBJ2-1; TRBD2 agrees at 7 bases. This CDR3 has 20 residues. CDR1 is MGHRA, CDR2 YSYEKL, per germline. Unmatched junction bases numbered 17, after V lost 0 bases and J lost 3 bases. CDR3 sequence reads: CASSQEATPNPGTIYNEQFF. DNA of the CDR3: TGCGCCAGCAGCCAAGAGGCTACTCCCAACCCCGGGACTATCTACAATGAGCAGTTCTTC.

CDR3 amino acids: CASSFKPGQGAYEQYF. The CDR3 DNA sequence: TGTGCCAGCAGCTTCAAGCCGGGACAGGGGGCCTACGAGCAGTACTTC. This chain connects TRBV5-8 to TRBJ2-7; 11 nucleotides align to TRBD1. The CDR3 consists of 16 residues. Germline V gene lookup returns CDR1 SGHTS and CDR2 YDEGEE. J lost 2 bases, V lost 2 bases, and 6 bases had no gene match.

The gene calls are TRBV18 and TRBJ1-4, with 7 bases aligning to TRBD1. The V gene end was trimmed by 4 bases and the J gene end by 2 bases; junction bases not matched to a gene: 1. Germline V gene lookup returns CDR1 KGHSH and CDR2 LQKENI. There are 14 residues in the CDR3. CDR3 amino acids: CASSQGATNEKLFF. The CDR3 bases are TGTGCCAGCTCACAGGGGGCGACTAATGAAAAACTGTTTTTT.

The chain joins TRBV5-1 to TRBJ1-1, with a weak D call TRBD1 (5 bases). The germline CDR1 and CDR2 sequences are SGHRS and YFSETQ. V was pared by 0 bases and J by 5 bases, with 11 bases between. The CDR3 consists of 14 residues. The CDR3: CASSLDQGGTEAFF. In nucleotides, the CDR3 is TGCGCCAGCAGCTTGGATCAGGGAGGGACTGAAGCTTTCTTT. Filled out from reference TRBV5-1 and TRBJ1-1, the complete variable domain reads KAGVTQTPRYLIKTRGQQVTLSCSPISGHRSVSWYQQTPGQGLQFLFEYFSETQRNKGNFPGRFSGRQFSNSRSEMNVSTLELGDSALYLCASSLDQGGTEAFFGQGTRLTVV.

This rearrangement joins TRBV7-8 to TRBJ1-1; possibly TRBD1 for D (5 bases). CDR3 length: 14 residues. Germline V gene lookup returns CDR1 SGHVS and CDR2 FQNEAQ. V was trimmed by 1 base and J by 7 bases, leaving 13 bases between them. The CDR3 coding sequence is TGTGCCAGCAGCTTAGTACCCAGGGCCGGTGAAGCTTTCTTT. It yields the protein CASSLVPRAGEAFF.

The V gene is TRBV11-2, the J gene TRBJ1-3, with TRBD1 as a possible D gene (5 bases). The CDR3 contains 16 residues. Germline CDR1 is SGHAT and CDR2 is FQNNGV. V was trimmed by 0 bases and J by 0 bases, leaving 9 bases between them. The CDR3 nucleotides are TGTGCCAGCAGCTTAGATTGGGGGGGCTCTGGAAACACCATATATTTT. Its protein product is CASSLDWGGSGNTIYF.

V gene TRBV6-6 combines with J gene TRBJ1-6; 7 bases are shared with TRBD1. The CDR3 runs 14 residues. Trimming cost V 7 bases and J 6 bases; bases outside gene matches: 6. CDR1 is MNHNY and CDR2 is SVGAGI in the germline V gene (reference sequence). CDR3 DNA sequence: TGTGCCAGCAAACGGGACAGTGGTAATTCACCCCTCCACTTT. Translating gives CASKRDSGNSPLHF.

The rearrangement joins TRBV18 to TRBJ2-1; TRBD2 matches 8 bases. Trimming took 6 bases from V and 3 from J; bases not matched to a gene: 4. CDR1 and CDR2 (germline): KGHSH, LQKENI. CDR3 size: 14 residues. DNA of the CDR3: TGTGCCAGCTCTCGGGGGGGCAACTACAATGAGCAGTTCTTC. Protein product: CASSRGGNYNEQFF.

The rearrangement links TRBV3-1 (or the pseudogene TRBV3-2) to TRBJ2-7; D uncertain. Germline V lookup: CDR1 LGHDT, CDR2 YNNKEL (reference sequence). V was pared by 2 bases and J by 8 bases, with 13 bases between. The CDR3 loop spans 13 amino acids. CDR3 in amino acids: CASSQPGGRKQYF. CDR3 DNA sequence: TGTGCCAGCAGCCAACCGGGTGGAAGAAAGCAGTACTTC.

The chain carries TRBV18 and TRBJ2-4, with TRBD1 identical over 9 bases. Germline values: CDR1 KGHSH, CDR2 LQKENI. V lost 8 bases to trimming and J lost 0 bases; unmatched junction nucleotides: 5. The CDR3 extends over 15 amino acids. CDR3 coding DNA: TGTGCCAGCGGCTGGGACAGGGTAGCCAAAAACATTCAGTACTTC. Its protein is CASGWDRVAKNIQYF. Filled out from reference TRBV18 and TRBJ2-4, the complete variable domain reads NAGVMQNPRHLVRRRGQEARLRCSPMKGHSHVYWYRQLPEEGLKFMVYLQKENIIDESGMPKERFSAEFPKEGPSILRIQQVVRGDSAAYFCASGWDRVAKNIQYFGAGTRLSVL.

The rearrangement joins TRBV5-4 to TRBJ1-1; TRBD1 might be the D (6 bases). The CDR3 length is 15 residues. Germline V gene sequence: CDR1 SGHNT, CDR2 YYREEE (reference sequence). V lost 4 bases and J 6 bases, leaving 19 bases between the germline ends. CDR3 in amino acids: CASSPVTGKGAEAFF. Written as DNA, the CDR3 is TGTGCCAGCAGCCCAGTTACAGGGAAAGGCGCTGAAGCTTTCTTT. The complete variable domain, with remaining parts taken from reference TRBV5-4 and TRBJ1-1, reads ETGVTQSPTHLIKTRGQQVTLRCSSQSGHNTVSWYQQALGQGPQFIFQYYREEENGRGNFPPRFSGLQFPNYSSELNVNALELDDSALYLCASSPVTGKGAEAFFGQGTRLTVV.

The chain is built from TRBV7-8 and TRBJ1-2; maybe TRBD1 (5 bases). This CDR3 region has 14 residues. Germline CDR1 reads SGHVS; CDR2 reads FQNEAQ. The V gene lost 4 bases and the J gene lost 0 bases, with 9 bases spanning the gap. As DNA, the CDR3 is TGTGCCAGCAGCTCTTCGACAGCTAACTATGGCTACACCTTC. Residues: CASSSSTANYGYTF.

The chain uses TRBV9 and TRBJ1-6; a possible D gene is TRBD1 (6 bases). Germline V gene sequence: CDR1 SGDLS, CDR2 YYNGEE. V lost 4 bases and J lost 6, with 14 bases in between. CDR3 length: 15 amino acids. The CDR3 is CASSPGTHFNSPLHF. As DNA, the CDR3 is TGTGCCAGCAGCCCGGGGACACATTTTAATTCACCCCTCCACTTT.

The V gene is TRBV7-2, the J gene TRBJ2-1; 8 bases are shared with TRBD1. The CDR3 contains 17 residues. Trimming at V came to 5 bases and at J to 7 bases, leaving 16 bases not matched to a gene. Germline V gene data show CDR1 as SGHTA and CDR2 as FQGNSA. CDR3 sequence (DNA): TGTGCCAGCAGCCCGCTCCCAACCGGGACAGGAACGAATGAGCAGTTCTTC. As protein: CASSPLPTGTGTNEQFF.

CDR3 bases: TGTGCCAGCAGCACCGACAGGGGGAATGGCTACACCTTC. Protein: CASSTDRGNGYTF. V is TRBV5-4 and J is TRBJ1-2; 9 bases are shared with TRBD1. The CDR3 totals 13 residues. CDR1 and CDR2 (germline): SGHNT, YYREEE (reference sequence). V shed 4 bases and J 6 bases; nucleotides not matched to a gene: 4.

V and J are TRBV30 and TRBJ1-2, with 10 bases that match TRBD1. The CDR3 covers 15 residues. V was clipped by 3 bases and J by 2 bases; unmatched bases: 6. Germline CDR1 reads GTSNPN; CDR2 reads SVGIG (reference sequence). The CDR3 reads CAWSLKGQGNYGYTF. CDR3 in DNA: TGTGCCTGGAGCCTGAAGGGACAGGGGAACTATGGCTACACCTTC.

This chain links TRBV2 with TRBJ1-2; 8 bases are shared with TRBD1. With V trimmed by 5 bases and J by 8 bases, 4 bases remained unmatched. The CDR3 is made up of 12 amino acids. The germline V gene has CDR1 SNHLY and CDR2 FYNNEI. The CDR3 loop reads CASSTGQGGYTF. The CDR3 DNA follows: TGTGCCAGCAGTACCGGACAGGGCGGCTACACCTTC.

V usage is TRBV11-1 and J usage is TRBJ2-7; the D gene is possibly TRBD1 (6 bases). The CDR3 is made up of 15 amino acids. V lost 1 base, J lost 9 bases, and 19 bases lay in between. Germline V gene lookup returns CDR1 SGHAT and CDR2 FQDESV (reference sequence). CDR3 in DNA: TGTGCCAGCAGCTTAGAGTGGACAGCCCGAGGTGGGCAGTACTTC. Protein product: CASSLEWTARGGQYF.

The J gene is TRBJ1-6, the V gene TRBV11-2; no clear D gene. This CDR3 region has 14 residues. Trimming removed 0 bases from V and 6 bases from J, with 6 bases in between. CDR1 and CDR2 from the germline V gene are SGHAT and FQNNGV. The CDR3 reads CASSLEAANSPLHF. The DNA for the CDR3 is TGTGCCAGCAGCTTAGAGGCTGCTAATTCACCCCTCCACTTT.

The J gene is TRBJ1-5, the V gene TRBV7-2; possibly TRBD1 for D (6 bases). This CDR3 is 15 amino acids long. V was trimmed by 8 bases and J by 2 bases, leaving 16 bases between them. The germline CDR1 and CDR2 sequences are SGHTA and FQGNSA. CDR3 coding DNA: TGTGCCAGCGCCGGGACAATGGATGGCAATCAGCCCCAGCATTTT. Translation gives CASAGTMDGNQPQHF.

V gene TRBV19 combines with J gene TRBJ1-1; no clear D. Trimming cost V 6 bases and J 4 bases, with 12 bases left between them. CDR3 size: 13 residues. Germline V gene sequence: CDR1 LNHDA, CDR2 SQIVND (reference sequence). CDR3 DNA sequence: TGTGCCAGTAGATCGATGGGGAGCACTGAAGCTTTCTTT. This translates into CASRSMGSTEAFF.

The genes are TRBV9 and TRBJ1-2; D remains unclear. V lost 3 bases and J lost 2, with 14 bases in between. Per the germline V gene, CDR1 is SGDLS and CDR2 is YYNGEE. The CDR3 is 15 residues long. The CDR3 region has the DNA TGTGCCAGCAGCGGAGGGCTGGGGTTAAACTATGGCTACACCTTC. Translation gives CASSGGLGLNYGYTF.

The chain employs TRBV18 and TRBJ1-1; 8 bases match TRBD1. Germline V gene lookup returns CDR1 KGHSH and CDR2 LQKENI. The CDR3 runs to 14 residues. J was trimmed by 7 bases and V by 5 bases; bases with no gene match: 9. CDR3 in amino acids: CASSTDRGSLEAFF. Here the CDR3 DNA reads TGTGCCAGCTCAACCGACAGGGGAAGCCTTGAAGCTTTCTTT.

The J gene is TRBJ1-6, the V gene TRBV6-6; D perhaps matches TRBD1 (5 bases). CDR3 length equals 14 residues. V gave up 7 bases and J gave up 6 bases, with 13 bases separating them. Germline V lookup: CDR1 MNHNY, CDR2 SVGAGI (reference sequence). CDR3 DNA: TGTGCCAGCAATAACCAGGGCCCTAATTCACCCCTCCACTTT. Translation gives CASNNQGPNSPLHF.

The rearrangement links TRBV27 to TRBJ1-6; 12 positions match TRBD1. Germline V gene lookup returns CDR1 MNHEY and CDR2 SMNVEV (reference sequence). This CDR3 spans 17 amino acids. V gave up 8 bases and J gave up 9 bases; unmatched junction bases: 14. CDR3 in amino acids: CASSGGQGAMRISPLHF. For the CDR3, the DNA is TGTGCCAGCTCGGGGGGACAGGGGGCGATGAGGATTTCACCCCTCCACTTT.

The chain carries TRBV19 and TRBJ2-7; tentatively, D is TRBD1 (6 bases). Trimming pared 5 bases from V and 1 base from J, leaving 12 bases between. The CDR3 is made up of 14 amino acids. Germline V gene data show CDR1 as LNHDA and CDR2 as SQIVND (reference sequence). The CDR3 bases are TGTGCCAGTAGTTCCGGGACAACATCCTACGAGCAGTACTTC. Encoded protein: CASSSGTTSYEQYF.

The genes are TRBV19 and TRBJ1-4; TRBD1 might be the D (6 bases). The V and J ends lost 4 bases and 5 bases respectively, with 17 bases between them. CDR1 is LNHDA, CDR2 SQIVND, per germline (reference sequence). The CDR3 consists of 16 residues. This chain's CDR3 is CASSTLTGIGNEKLFF. CDR3 nucleotide sequence: TGTGCCAGTAGTACCCTAACAGGGATTGGAAATGAAAAACTGTTTTTT.

This rearrangement joins TRBV6-1 to TRBJ1-1; D remains ambiguous. Looked up from germline, CDR1 is MNHNS and CDR2 is SASEGT. Trimming took 8 bases from V and 0 from J, leaving 13 bases between them. There are 14 residues in the CDR3. In nucleotides, the CDR3 is TGTGCCAGCCGAGTGAGCTTCATGAACACTGAAGCTTTCTTT. It is translated as CASRVSFMNTEAFF.

This rearrangement joins TRBV19 to TRBJ2-7; D possibly corresponds to TRBD2 (7 bases). This CDR3 has 12 amino acids. Germline CDR1 and CDR2: LNHDA and SQIVND (reference sequence). The V gene lost 11 bases and the J gene lost 5 bases, with 16 bases spanning the gap. This CDR3 is CASGGGVNEQYF. The CDR3 bases are TGTGCCTCCGGAGGGGGGGTCAACGAGCAGTACTTC.